This T cell receptor beta chain emerged from a study of blood T cell repertoires in COVID-19. This clone has a single count. The germline V and J ends were trimmed by 1 base and 0 bases, with 9 bases remaining between them. The CDR3 length is 15 residues. CDR1 is SNHLY, CDR2 FYNNEI, per germline. Here immunoSEQ multiplex PCR was the method, and the copy in TCRdb shows in-frame clones only, minus some. The data contain roughly 350,000 clones, approximately 90% of them singletons. The clonotype originates from a woman aged 18-30 years who had recovered from COVID-19. Sequencing input: peripheral blood. The V call is TRBV2, the J call TRBJ1-1; D is unresolved. CDR3 nucleotides: TGTGCCAGCAGTGAAGTCCCAGGATTGAACACTGAAGCTTTCTTT. Translated, it gives CASSEVPGLNTEAFF.